These 10 T cell receptor beta chains originate from one sample sequenced in a study of blood T cell repertoires in COVID-19. Only in-frame clones appear in the TCRdb table, and some are missing; sequencing was by immunoSEQ multiplex PCR. The sample lists approximately 270,000 clones; roughly nine tenths were seen once. The specimen sequenced was peripheral blood. Source of these receptors: a man younger than 35 with active or convalescent COVID-19.

V gene TRBV6-2 or TRBV6-3 combines with J gene TRBJ2-1; 8 bases are shared with TRBD2. CDR1 is MNHEY, CDR2 SVGEGT, per germline. This CDR3 region has 13 residues. The ends lost 4 bases at V and 14 bases at J; junction bases unmatched: 10. The CDR3 loop reads CASSWNGGANKFF. In nucleotides, the CDR3 is TGTGCCAGCAGTTGGAACGGGGGGGCCAACAAGTTCTTC.

The chain carries TRBV11-2 and TRBJ1-1; TRBD1 might be the D (5 bases). The CDR3 length is 15 residues. Germline V gene sequence: CDR1 SGHAT, CDR2 FQNNGV. Trimming pared 5 bases from V and 1 base from J, leaving 14 bases between. CDR3 amino acids: CASSRGGLENTEAFF. The CDR3, as DNA: TGTGCCAGCAGCCGGGGGGGACTGGAGAACACTGAAGCTTTCTTT.

This clone was recorded once. This chain joins TRBV4-1 and TRBJ2-5; the match to TRBD2 covers 10 bases. Per germline, CDR1 MGHRA and CDR2 YSYEKL. Trimming removed 2 bases from V and 5 bases from J; junction bases left unmatched: 8. The CDR3 sequence is 16 residues long. CDR3 amino acids: CASSQRLAGVGETQYF. CDR3 DNA sequence: TGCGCCAGCAGCCAACGTCTAGCGGGAGTCGGCGAGACCCAGTACTTC.

The V call is TRBV10-3, the J call TRBJ1-1; TRBD1 aligns across 7 bases. Germline V gives CDR1 ENHRY, CDR2 SYGVKD. V shed 4 bases, J shed 4 bases, and the junction held 6 bases outside the gene matches. The CDR3 totals 14 residues. For the CDR3, the DNA is TGTGCCATCAGTGGGGGGAAGGGGGCCACTGAAGCTTTCTTT. As protein: CAISGGKGATEAFF.

This chain uses TRBV19 with TRBJ1-2, with 10 bases identical to TRBD1. Trimming cost V 5 bases and J 6 bases; bases outside gene matches: 9. Per the germline V gene, CDR1 is LNHDA and CDR2 is SQIVND (reference sequence). The CDR3 runs to 15 residues. In nucleotides, the CDR3 is TGTGCCAGTAGTGGTGCCGGGACAGGGGACAATGGCTACACCTTC. Translated, it gives CASSGAGTGDNGYTF.

The chain combines TRBV29-1 with TRBJ1-6; TRBD1 matches at 9 bases. Unmatched junction bases numbered 2, after V lost 4 bases and J lost 10 bases. The CDR3 is 12 residues long. Germline V gives CDR1 SQVTM, CDR2 ANQGSEA. CDR3 DNA sequence: TGCAGCGTTGGGACAGGGGAATCACCCCTCCACTTT. Protein: CSVGTGESPLHF.

This clone appeared a few times. In nucleotides, the CDR3 is TGTGCCAGCAGTGAAGGGGGACAGGGATCCCAGCCCCAGCATTTT. Amino acid sequence: CASSEGGQGSQPQHF. The chain uses TRBV6-1 and TRBJ1-5; TRBD1 aligns across 9 bases. The CDR3 consists of 15 residues. V was pared by 1 base and J by 7 bases, with 5 bases of the junction left unmatched. CDR1 MNHNS and CDR2 SASEGT come from the germline V gene.

This clone was observed once. The rearrangement joins TRBV28 to TRBJ2-7; 8 nucleotides line up with TRBD2. Germline assignment: CDR1 MDHEN and CDR2 SYDVKM. There are 14 residues in the CDR3. V dropped 3 bases and J dropped 6; count of bases not matched to a gene: 7. The CDR3 is CASSFGGLGLEQYF. In DNA, the CDR3 is TGTGCCAGCAGTTTTGGGGGACTAGGGCTCGAGCAGTACTTC.

The chain uses TRBV4-3 and TRBJ2-6, with 8 bases lining up with TRBD2. The CDR3 spans 18 residues. In germline, CDR1 is LGHNA, CDR2 YSLEER. Losses at the gene ends were 0 bases for V and 3 bases for J; bases not matched to a gene: 7. The CDR3 region has the DNA TGCGCCAGCAGCCAAGATATGACGGGGGGGCTTGGGGCCAACGTCCTGACTTTC. Translation gives CASSQDMTGGLGANVLTF.

The genes are TRBV21-1 and TRBJ2-1; TRBD1 is the table's D call and was not checked against the DNA. TRBV21-1 is labeled a pseudogene. The CDR3 totals 18 residues. In nucleotides, the CDR3 is TGTGCCAGCAGCCTCCAGGAAGAACAGGGGAGCTCCTACAATGAGCAGTTCTTC. Amino acids: CASSLQEEQGSSYNEQFF.